This TCR beta chain was captured in a study of patients and donors after allogeneic stem cell transplantation. Germline V lookup: CDR1 MGHRA, CDR2 YSYEKL. The CDR3 has 18 amino acids. The junction had 11 bases not matched to a gene; V was cut back by 2 bases and J by 2 bases. TCRdb reanalysed the RT-PCR reads using MiXCR and keeps one entry per CDR3 protein. The sample holds 70,000 to 100,000 distinct CDR3 sequences; around 5% are singletons and the top ten take less than 3%. This clonotype was seen repeatedly, ten times or more. The TCR sequence derives from a human donor who was either an allogeneic HSCT recipient or a stem cell or donor lymphocyte infusion donor (not recorded which). It is not recorded whose cells these are; they may come from a transplant donor. The chain links TRBV4-1 to TRBJ1-4, with 7 nucleotides matching TRBD1. The sequenced material came from blood, either unsorted or a sorted T cell fraction (not recorded which). CDR3 sequence reads: CASSQPAGQKGTNEKLFF. CDR3 DNA: TGCGCCAGCAGCCAACCAGCGGGACAGAAAGGCACTAATGAAAAACTGTTTTTT.